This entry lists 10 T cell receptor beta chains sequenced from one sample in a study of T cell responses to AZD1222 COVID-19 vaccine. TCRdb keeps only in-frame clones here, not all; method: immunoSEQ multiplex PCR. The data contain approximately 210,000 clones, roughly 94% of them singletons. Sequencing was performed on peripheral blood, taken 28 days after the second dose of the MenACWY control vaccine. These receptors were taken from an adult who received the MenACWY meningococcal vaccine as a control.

In nucleotides, the CDR3 is TGTGCCAGCAGCCCGACAGGAGGTGGGAACATTCAGTACTTC. As protein: CASSPTGGGNIQYF. V usage is TRBV7-2 and J usage is TRBJ2-4, with D tentatively TRBD1 (6 bases). The CDR3 covers 14 residues. Per the germline V gene, CDR1 is SGHTA and CDR2 is FQGNSA. The V end was cut by 5 bases, the J end by 7 bases, with 15 bases between.

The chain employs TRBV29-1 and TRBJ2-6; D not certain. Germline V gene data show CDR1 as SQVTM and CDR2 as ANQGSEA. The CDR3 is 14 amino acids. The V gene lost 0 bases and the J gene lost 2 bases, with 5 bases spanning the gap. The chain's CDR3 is CSVEDGTGANVLTF. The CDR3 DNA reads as TGCAGCGTTGAAGATGGAACTGGGGCCAACGTCCTGACTTTC.

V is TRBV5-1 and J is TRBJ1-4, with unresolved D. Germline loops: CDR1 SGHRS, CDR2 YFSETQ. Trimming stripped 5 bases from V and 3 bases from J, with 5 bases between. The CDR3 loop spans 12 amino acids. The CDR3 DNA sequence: TGCGCCAGCAGGGCACCTAATGAAAAACTGTTTTTT. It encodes CASRAPNEKLFF.

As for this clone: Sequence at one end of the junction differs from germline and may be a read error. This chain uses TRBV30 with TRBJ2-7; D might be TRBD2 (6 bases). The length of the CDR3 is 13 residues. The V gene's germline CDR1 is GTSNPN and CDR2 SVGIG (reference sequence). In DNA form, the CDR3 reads TGTGGCTGGAGCGGGCAAAGCTCCTACGAGCAGTACTTC. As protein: CGWSGQSSYEQYF.

CDR3 protein: CASRDGEAFF. CDR3 nucleotides: TGTGCCAGCCGGGACGGTGAAGCTTTCTTT. The chain combines TRBV2 with TRBJ1-1; maybe TRBD1 (5 bases). The length of the CDR3 is 10 residues. V gave up 8 bases and J gave up 7 bases, with 8 bases separating them. CDR1 is SNHLY and CDR2 is FYNNEI in the germline V gene.

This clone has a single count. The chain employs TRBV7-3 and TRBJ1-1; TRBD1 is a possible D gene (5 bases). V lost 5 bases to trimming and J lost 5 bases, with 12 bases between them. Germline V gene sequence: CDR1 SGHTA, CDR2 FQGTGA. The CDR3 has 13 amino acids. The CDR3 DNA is TGTGCCAGCAGCCCCGAGGGGCGTACTGAAGCTTTCTTT. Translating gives CASSPEGRTEAFF.

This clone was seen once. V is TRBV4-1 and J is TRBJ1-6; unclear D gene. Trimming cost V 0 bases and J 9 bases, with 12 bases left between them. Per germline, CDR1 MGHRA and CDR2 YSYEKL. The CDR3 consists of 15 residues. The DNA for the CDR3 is TGCGCCAGCAGCCAAGACCCTTACAACCTTTCACCCCTCCACTTT. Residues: CASSQDPYNLSPLHF.

The CDR3, as DNA: TGTGCCAGCAGCGTATCCCGGGCAGGCTACGAGCAGTACTTC. This sequence encodes CASSVSRAGYEQYF. This chain links TRBV9 with TRBJ2-7, with D uncertain. The CDR3 contains 14 residues. Germline CDR1 is SGDLS and CDR2 is YYNGEE. Trimming pared 1 base from V and 3 bases from J, leaving 11 bases between.

CDR3 sequence (DNA): TGTGCCAGCAGCCGTGACGGAACCTCTGGAAACACCATATATTTT. This sequence encodes CASSRDGTSGNTIYF. The chain carries TRBV6-2 or TRBV6-3 and TRBJ1-3; the D is unclear. Trimming took 6 bases from V and 0 from J, leaving 12 bases between them. The CDR3 extends over 15 amino acids. CDR1 is MNHEY and CDR2 is SVGEGT in the germline V gene.

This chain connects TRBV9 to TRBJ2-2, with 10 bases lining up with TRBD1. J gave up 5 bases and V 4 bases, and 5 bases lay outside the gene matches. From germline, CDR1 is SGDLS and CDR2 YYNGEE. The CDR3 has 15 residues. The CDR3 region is CASSPRTGGTGELFF. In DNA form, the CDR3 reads TGTGCCAGCAGCCCACGGACAGGGGGGACCGGGGAGCTGTTTTTT.